The following is a TCR beta chain sequence with its context. The record originates from a study of T cell changes during pregnancy in multiple sclerosis. V gave up 0 bases and J gave up 5 bases, with 12 bases separating them. The CDR3 length is 14 residues. In germline, CDR1 is SGHRS, CDR2 YFSETQ. Profiled with immunoSEQ multiplex PCR; TCRdb holds only in-frame clones, not every one. The data contain about 70,000 clones, 85% to 95% of them singletons. The rearrangement links TRBV5-1 to TRBJ2-7; no clear D gene. This specimen was peripheral blood, taken in the third trimester of pregnancy. This TCR came from a female donor with multiple sclerosis, enrolled in a pregnancy study. As DNA, the CDR3 is TGCGCCAGCAGCTTGGAGGTGATAGCCCACGAGCAGTACTTC. It codes for CASSLEVIAHEQYF.